This T cell receptor beta chain was sequenced for a study of cytomegalovirus exposure and HLA in healthy donors. The CDR3 contains 11 residues. CDR1 is DFQATT and CDR2 is SNEGSKA in the germline V gene (reference sequence). V shed 8 bases and J shed 7 bases, with 14 bases lying between them. As for this clone: Its antigen is unidentified.

Study observations and caveats: A prior analysis recorded that most TCR beta V segments were productive about 87% or about 30% of the time.

Vbeta (60) and Jbeta (13) primers were used in the PCR. Generated by immunoSEQ multiplex PCR, the TCRdb table keeps only in-frame clones and is missing some. The sample yields around 150,000 clones, approximately 83% seen once. This chain links TRBV20-1 with TRBJ1-1; perhaps TRBD1 as D (5 bases). Sequenced material: PBMCs. The sequence came from a middle-aged man in good health and CMV-seropositive. The CDR3 DNA sequence: TGCAGTTTGGCGGGGACGGGTGAAGCTTTCTTT. Its translation is CSLAGTGEAFF.